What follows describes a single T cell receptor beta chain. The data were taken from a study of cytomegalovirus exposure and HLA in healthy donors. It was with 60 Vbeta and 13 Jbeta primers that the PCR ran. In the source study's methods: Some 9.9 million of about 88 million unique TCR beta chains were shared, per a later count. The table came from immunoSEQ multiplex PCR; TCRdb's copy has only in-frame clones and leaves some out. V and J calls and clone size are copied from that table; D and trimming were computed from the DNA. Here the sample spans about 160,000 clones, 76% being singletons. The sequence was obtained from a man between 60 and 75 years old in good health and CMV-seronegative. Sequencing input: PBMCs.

The CDR3 DNA reads as TGTGCCAGCTCACCACAGGCGGGAGTCTCCACCACAGATACGCAGTATTTT. This sequence encodes CASSPQAGVSTTDTQYF. The gene calls are TRBV18 and TRBJ2-3; 7 bases match TRBD2. Germline CDR1 and CDR2: KGHSH and LQKENI. CDR3 length: 17 residues. The ends lost 1 base at V and 2 bases at J; junction bases unmatched: 9. The full variable domain, with the rest looked up from reference TRBV18 and TRBJ2-3, is NAGVMQNPRHLVRRRGQEARLRCSPMKGHSHVYWYRQLPEEGLKFMVYLQKENIIDESGMPKERFSAEFPKEGPSILRIQQVVRGDSAAYFCASSPQAGVSTTDTQYFGPGTRLTVL.